One and the same sample provided the 23 T cell receptor beta chains below, sequenced in a study of read filtering for tumor transcriptome and immune sequencing. The library was built from around 380 ng RNA with molecular barcoded adaptors for alpha/delta and beta/gamma chains. TCRdb passed the reads through MiXCR, listing each CDR3 protein once. Altogether 57,000 or so distinct CDR3 sequences are present, about a fifth being singletons, with the ten largest covering over 11%. Sequenced: a population of CD138-negative cells sorted from bone marrow. The source of these receptors is a donor over 35 with multiple myeloma.

This clonotype was observed at least ten times. The V gene is TRBV5-1, the J gene TRBJ2-4, with 8 bases fitting TRBD1. V was clipped by 4 bases and J by 7 bases; unmatched bases: 4. Per germline, CDR1 SGHRS and CDR2 YFSETQ. The CDR3 loop spans 13 amino acids. CDR3 DNA: TGCGCCAGCAGCAAGGACAGGGCGAACATTCAGTACTTC. As protein: CASSKDRANIQYF.

This clonotype was seen repeatedly, ten times or more. The chain links TRBV11-2 to TRBJ2-5; D call uncertain. The V gene's germline CDR1 is SGHAT and CDR2 FQNNGV. This CDR3 is built from 11 residues. Trimming took off 2 bases at V and 4 bases at J, with 2 bases between the two ends. CDR3 amino acids: CASSLIETQYF. For the CDR3, the DNA is TGTGCCAGCAGCTTAATAGAGACCCAGTACTTC.

This clonotype was detected ten times or more. The J gene is TRBJ1-4, the V gene TRBV15, with D possibly TRBD1 on 5 matching bases. Trimming took 3 bases from V and 5 from J, leaving 10 bases between them. CDR3 length: 14 amino acids. Germline assignment: CDR1 LNHNV and CDR2 YYDKDF (reference sequence). CDR3 nucleotide sequence: TGTGCCACCAGCAGGCGGGGCAAGAATGAAAAACTGTTTTTT. This codes for CATSRRGKNEKLFF.

This clonotype was observed a few times. This may come from a read error, since a much larger clone is one base off. The CDR3 does not close with the conserved phenylalanine or tryptophan, likely indicating a read error. CDR3 in amino acids: CASSLNSYGNEQFS. CDR3 nucleotide sequence: TGTGCCAGCAGTTTAAACAGTTATGGCAATGAGCAGTTCTCC. This rearrangement joins TRBV28 to TRBJ2-1; D uncertain. CDR3 length: 14 amino acids. V was cut by 2 bases and J by 6 bases, with 11 bases left in between. Germline CDR1 is MDHEN and CDR2 is SYDVKM.

To note about this clonotype: Given a much more abundant clone one base away, this may be a read error. The CDR3 end shows no conserved phenylalanine or tryptophan, and so a read error is likely. J is TRBJ2-2 and V is TRBV2, with 10 positions matching TRBD2. The ends lost 6 bases at V and 5 bases at J; junction bases unmatched: 3. The CDR3 totals 14 residues. Germline CDR1 and CDR2: SNHLY and FYNNEI. The chain's CDR3 is CASRLAGRTGELFL. CDR3 nucleotide sequence: TGTGCCAGCAGACTAGCGGGACGAACCGGGGAGCTGTTTCTT.

This clonotype has a count of ten or more. This rearrangement joins TRBV7-3 to TRBJ2-1; 8 nucleotides align to TRBD1. This CDR3 has 15 amino acids. Germline assignment: CDR1 SGHTA and CDR2 FQGTGA. Germline trimming cut 5 bases from V and 5 bases from J; bases unmatched to any gene: 8. CDR3 in DNA: TGTGCCAGCAGCAGCGACAGGGGCAACCACAATGAGCAGTTCTTC. The encoded protein is CASSSDRGNHNEQFF. The full variable domain, in which reference TRBV7-3 and TRBJ2-1 provide the parts outside the CDR3, is GAGVSQTPSNKVTEKGKYVELRCDPISGHTALYWYRQSLGQGPEFLIYFQGTGAADDSGLPNDRFFAVRPEGSVSTLKIQRTERGDSAVYLCASSSDRGNHNEQFFGPGTRLTVL.

The chain uses TRBV7-3 and TRBJ2-4; D unresolved. Trimming took 5 bases from V and 8 from J, leaving 13 bases between them. CDR3 length: 13 amino acids. Per the germline V gene, CDR1 is SGHTA and CDR2 is FQGTGA. The CDR3 here is CASSQDRMDIQYF. The CDR3 DNA is TGTGCCAGCAGCCAGGACCGGATGGACATTCAGTACTTC.

The sample holds a few counts of this clonotype. The gene calls are TRBV4-2 and TRBJ2-2; D possibly uses TRBD1 or TRBD2 (5 bases each). V shed 0 bases and J shed 4 bases, with 12 bases lying between them. Germline V gene sequence: CDR1 LGHNA, CDR2 YNFKEQ. The CDR3 is 16 amino acids. CDR3 DNA: TGTGCCAGCAGCCAAGAACGAGGTGGGGGCACCGGGGAGCTGTTTTTT. This translates into CASSQERGGGTGELFF.

This clonotype came up many times. This sequence joins TRBV27 and TRBJ1-4; D unresolved. Germline V gene lookup returns CDR1 MNHEY and CDR2 SMNVEV (reference sequence). The CDR3 contains 12 residues. Trimming left V 5 bases short and J 7 bases short, with 8 bases between. The CDR3 DNA sequence: TGTGCCAGCAGTCGTAACCGTGAAAAACTGTTTTTT. Its translation: CASSRNREKLFF.

This clonotype occurred many times. The V call is TRBV29-1, the J call TRBJ1-1, with 7 bases lining up with TRBD1. Trimming cost V 4 bases and J 1 base; bases outside gene matches: 6. CDR3 length equals 14 residues. Germline V lookup: CDR1 SQVTM, CDR2 ANQGSEA. The CDR3 spells CSVVRDSENTEAFF. The CDR3 coding sequence is TGCAGCGTTGTCCGGGACAGCGAGAACACTGAAGCTTTCTTT.

The gene calls are TRBV3-1 and TRBJ1-1; perhaps TRBD1 as D (5 bases). V lost 1 base and J 0 bases, leaving 6 bases between the germline ends. Per the germline V gene, CDR1 is LGHDT and CDR2 is YNNKEL (reference sequence). CDR3 length: 14 amino acids. The CDR3 is CASSQGGLNTEAFF. CDR3 sequence (DNA): TGTGCCAGCAGCCAAGGGGGCCTGAACACTGAAGCTTTCTTT.

Many counts were recorded for this clonotype. The chain links TRBV20-1 to TRBJ2-4; D is uncertain. V dropped 4 bases and J dropped 0 bases, with 13 bases sitting between them. The CDR3 consists of 15 residues. CDR1 is DFQATT, CDR2 SNEGSKA, per germline (reference sequence). The CDR3 protein is CSAKVTSLAKNIQYF. The CDR3 DNA reads TGCAGTGCTAAGGTGACCTCCCTAGCCAAAAACATTCAGTACTTC.

By frequency in the sample, this clonotype is medium-sized. The rearrangement links TRBV11-3 to TRBJ2-1; the match to TRBD2 covers 7 bases. V trimming: 0 bases; J trimming: 12 bases; junction bases outside the gene matches: 20. CDR1 and CDR2 (germline): SGHNT, YENEEA. CDR3 size: 18 residues. The CDR3 bases are TGTGCCAGCAGCTTAGATCGGGAAATAGGGACTACCTATAAGGTGCAGTTCTTC. Protein sequence: CASSLDREIGTTYKVQFF.

This clonotype was counted between two and nine times. The V gene is TRBV20-1, the J gene TRBJ1-3; 7 nucleotides match TRBD1. The CDR3 is made up of 11 amino acids. Looked up from germline, CDR1 is DFQATT and CDR2 is SNEGSKA (reference sequence). Trimming cost V 4 bases and J 16 bases; bases outside gene matches: 10. The CDR3 reads CSAKGTGTVYF. DNA for the CDR3: TGCAGTGCTAAAGGAACCGGGACAGTCTATTTT.

This chain connects TRBV5-1 to TRBJ2-5; TRBD2 is a possible D gene (6 bases). V was cut by 2 bases and J by 4 bases, with 15 bases left in between. The germline V gene has CDR1 SGHRS and CDR2 YFSETQ. This CDR3 has 15 residues. For the CDR3, the DNA is TGCGCCAGCAGCTTTGGAGGGGCCGCGGGAGAGACCCAGTACTTC. Residues: CASSFGGAAGETQYF.

This clonotype was counted ten times or more. This chain joins TRBV5-5 and TRBJ2-7; 7 positions agree with TRBD1. In germline, CDR1 is SGHKS, CDR2 YYEKEE (reference sequence). This CDR3 has 14 amino acids. V trimming: 6 bases; J trimming: 1 base; junction bases outside the gene matches: 7. This chain's CDR3 is CASILGGPSYEQYF. The CDR3 DNA follows: TGTGCCAGCATTCTAGGGGGCCCATCCTACGAGCAGTACTTC.

In the case of this clonotype: Possible read error: a much larger clone is one base away. V gene TRBV20-1 combines with J gene TRBJ1-1, with no clear D. The CDR3 contains 12 residues. Trimming removed 6 bases from V and 3 bases from J, with 11 bases in between. Germline loops: CDR1 DFQATT, CDR2 SNEGSKA (reference sequence). The DNA of the CDR3 is TGCAGTGCACCGGGGAGTGACACTGAAGCTTTCTTT. Protein: CSAPGSDTEAFF.

This clonotype was seen many times. This rearrangement joins TRBV28 to TRBJ2-2; D is unclear. This CDR3 comprises 12 residues. The germline V gene encodes CDR1 MDHEN and CDR2 SYDVKM. With 7 bases removed from V and 1 base from J, the gap between germline ends came to 4 bases. Written as DNA, the CDR3 is TGTGCCAGCAACATGAACACCGGGGAGCTGTTTTTT. Translation gives CASNMNTGELFF.

The V call is TRBV7-8, the J call TRBJ2-1, with D perhaps matching TRBD1 or TRBD2 (5 bases each). The germline gives CDR1 SGHVS, CDR2 FQNEAQ. Trimming took off 4 bases at V and 6 bases at J, with 10 bases between the two ends. This CDR3 has 13 residues. CDR3 bases: TGTGCCAGCAGCTCCGAGAGGGGCAATGAGCAGTTCTTC. It is translated as CASSSERGNEQFF. The full variable domain, rest sourced from reference TRBV7-8 and TRBJ2-1, is GAGVSQSPRYKVAKRGQDVALRCDPISGHVSLFWYQQALGQGPEFLTYFQNEAQLDKSGLPSDRFFAERPEGSVSTLKIQRTQQEDSAVYLCASSSERGNEQFFGPGTRLTVL.

Points on this clonotype: A much larger clone lies one base from this, so it may be a read error. V gene TRBV15 combines with J gene TRBJ2-1, with D possibly TRBD2 on 5 matching bases. V lost 3 bases to trimming and J lost 9 bases, with 18 bases between them. The length of the CDR3 is 15 residues. Per the germline V gene, CDR1 is LNHNV and CDR2 is YYDKDF (reference sequence). The CDR3: CATSRVGGLGSEQFF. Written as DNA, the CDR3 is TGTGCCACCAGCAGGGTCGGCGGGTTGGGCAGTGAGCAGTTCTTC.

About this clonotype: A far larger clone is only one base removed, so a read error is likely. This sequence joins TRBV7-3 and TRBJ2-5, with TRBD2 identical over 7 bases. The germline gives CDR1 SGHTA, CDR2 FQGTGA. With V trimmed by 5 bases and J by 11 bases, 11 bases remained unmatched. The CDR3 is 13 amino acids. CDR3 in amino acids: CASSGGVGQEQYF. The CDR3 coding sequence is TGTGCCAGCAGCGGGGGGGTCGGTCAAGAGCAGTACTTC.

As concerns this clonotype: A read error may explain this, as a much larger clone is one base away. This rearrangement joins TRBV3-1 to TRBJ2-5; D uncertain. The CDR3 totals 13 residues. Deletions cut 5 bases from V and 1 base from J, with 8 bases between. Germline V lookup: CDR1 LGHDT, CDR2 YNNKEL (reference sequence). The CDR3 DNA is TGTGCCAGCAGCGTCATGGCCCAAGAGACCCAGTACTTC. The encoded protein is CASSVMAQETQYF.

This clonotype was counted at least ten times. The chain has TRBV27 and TRBJ2-7, with D perhaps matching TRBD2 (5 bases). This CDR3 is 13 amino acids long. The V gene lost 5 bases and the J gene lost 3 bases, with 11 bases spanning the gap. Germline V CDR1 and CDR2: MNHEY, SMNVEV (reference sequence). CDR3 sequence: CASSRTGNYEQYF. DNA for the CDR3: TGTGCCAGCAGTAGGACTGGAAACTACGAGCAGTACTTC.